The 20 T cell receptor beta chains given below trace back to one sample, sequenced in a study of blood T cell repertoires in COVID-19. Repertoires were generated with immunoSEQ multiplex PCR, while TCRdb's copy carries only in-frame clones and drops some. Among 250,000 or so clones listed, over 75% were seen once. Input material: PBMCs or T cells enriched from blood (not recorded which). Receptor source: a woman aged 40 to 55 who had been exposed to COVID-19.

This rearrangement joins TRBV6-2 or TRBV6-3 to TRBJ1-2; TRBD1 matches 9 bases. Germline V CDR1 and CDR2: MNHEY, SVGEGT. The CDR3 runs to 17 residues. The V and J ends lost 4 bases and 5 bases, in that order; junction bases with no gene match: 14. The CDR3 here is CASSLVIGTGRVYGYTF. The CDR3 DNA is TGTGCCAGCAGTTTGGTGATCGGGACAGGGCGTGTGTATGGCTACACCTTC.

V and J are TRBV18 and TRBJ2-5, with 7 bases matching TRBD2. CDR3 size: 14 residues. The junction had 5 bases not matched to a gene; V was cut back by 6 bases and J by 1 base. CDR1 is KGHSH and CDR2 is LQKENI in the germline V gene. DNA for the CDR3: TGTGCCAGCTCCCGAAGCGGGGCCCAAGAGACCCAGTACTTC. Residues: CASSRSGAQETQYF.

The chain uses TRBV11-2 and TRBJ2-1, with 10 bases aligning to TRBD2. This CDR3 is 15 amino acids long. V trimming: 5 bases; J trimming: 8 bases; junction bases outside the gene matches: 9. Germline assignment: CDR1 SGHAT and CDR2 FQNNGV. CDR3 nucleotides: TGTGCCAGCAGCCCAACACTAGCGGGAAAATATGAGCAGTTCTTC. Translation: CASSPTLAGKYEQFF.

The CDR3 bases are TGTGCCAGCAGACTGGCCGGGGGACAGGGTTCGTATGGCTACACCTTC. Its protein is CASRLAGGQGSYGYTF. This rearrangement joins TRBV11-2 to TRBJ1-2; 9 nucleotides match TRBD1. V lost 6 bases and J lost 5; bases outside the gene matches: 13. In germline, CDR1 is SGHAT, CDR2 FQNNGV. The CDR3 covers 16 residues.

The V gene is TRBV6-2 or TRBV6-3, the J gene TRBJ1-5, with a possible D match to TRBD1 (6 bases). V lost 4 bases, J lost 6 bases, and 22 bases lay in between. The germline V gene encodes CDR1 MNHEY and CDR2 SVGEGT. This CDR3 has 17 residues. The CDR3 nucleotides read TGTGCCAGCAGTTGGAACAGGGTTTTGAGGTCGGTTCAGCCCCAGCATTTT. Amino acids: CASSWNRVLRSVQPQHF.

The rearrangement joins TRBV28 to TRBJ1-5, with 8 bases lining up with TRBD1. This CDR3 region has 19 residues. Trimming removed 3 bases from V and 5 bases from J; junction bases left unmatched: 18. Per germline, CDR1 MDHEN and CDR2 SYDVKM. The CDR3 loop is CASSFTQPRTGIGDQPQHF. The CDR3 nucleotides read TGTGCCAGCAGTTTTACACAACCTCGGACAGGGATTGGTGATCAGCCCCAGCATTTT.

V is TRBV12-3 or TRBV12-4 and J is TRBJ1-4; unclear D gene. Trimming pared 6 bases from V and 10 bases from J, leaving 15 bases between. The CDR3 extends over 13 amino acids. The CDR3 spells CASRGQVSRKLFF. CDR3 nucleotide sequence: TGTGCCAGCAGAGGCCAGGTTTCAAGAAAACTGTTTTTT.

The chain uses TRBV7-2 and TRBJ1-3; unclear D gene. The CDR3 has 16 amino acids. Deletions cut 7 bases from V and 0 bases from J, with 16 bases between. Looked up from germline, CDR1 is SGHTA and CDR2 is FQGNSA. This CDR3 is CASNEGVSLSGNTIYF. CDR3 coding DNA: TGTGCCAGCAACGAGGGAGTTTCCCTCTCTGGAAACACCATATATTTT.

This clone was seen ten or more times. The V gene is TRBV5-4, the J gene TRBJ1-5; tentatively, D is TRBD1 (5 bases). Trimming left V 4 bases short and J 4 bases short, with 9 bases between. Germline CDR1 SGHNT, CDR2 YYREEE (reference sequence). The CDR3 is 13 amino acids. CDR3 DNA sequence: TGTGCCAGCAGCCCGGGGGTTAATCAGCCCCAGCATTTT. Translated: CASSPGVNQPQHF.

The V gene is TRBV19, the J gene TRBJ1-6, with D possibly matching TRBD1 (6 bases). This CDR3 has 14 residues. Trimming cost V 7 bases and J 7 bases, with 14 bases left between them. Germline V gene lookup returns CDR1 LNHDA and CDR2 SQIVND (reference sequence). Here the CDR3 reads CASKITGSNSPLHF. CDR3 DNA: TGTGCCAGTAAGATTACAGGGTCGAATTCACCCCTCCACTTT. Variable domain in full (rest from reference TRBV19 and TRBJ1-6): DGGITQSPKYLFRKEGQNVTLSCEQNLNHDAMYWYRQDPGQGLRLIYYSQIVNDFQKGDIAEGYSVSREKKESFPLTVTSAQKNPTAFYLCASKITGSNSPLHFGNGTRLTVT.

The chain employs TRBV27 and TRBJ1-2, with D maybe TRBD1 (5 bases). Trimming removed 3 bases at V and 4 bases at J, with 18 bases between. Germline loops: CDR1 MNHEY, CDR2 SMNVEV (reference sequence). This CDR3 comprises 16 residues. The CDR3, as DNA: TGTGCCAGCAGTTTTGGTCGCGGGGGGGATAGCTATGGCTACACCTTC. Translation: CASSFGRGGDSYGYTF.

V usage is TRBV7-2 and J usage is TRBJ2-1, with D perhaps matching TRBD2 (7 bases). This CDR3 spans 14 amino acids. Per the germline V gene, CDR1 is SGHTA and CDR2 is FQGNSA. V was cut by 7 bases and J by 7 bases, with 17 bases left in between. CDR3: CASTSGGGVNEQFF. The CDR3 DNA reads TGTGCCAGCACCTCCGGAGGGGGGGTGAATGAGCAGTTCTTC.

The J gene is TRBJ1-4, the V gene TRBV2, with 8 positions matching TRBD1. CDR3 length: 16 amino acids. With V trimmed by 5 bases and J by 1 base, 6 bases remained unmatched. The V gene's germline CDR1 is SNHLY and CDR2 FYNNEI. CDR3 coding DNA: TGTGCCAGCAGTCCGACAGGGGAAGAAACTAATGAAAAACTGTTTTTT. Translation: CASSPTGEETNEKLFF.

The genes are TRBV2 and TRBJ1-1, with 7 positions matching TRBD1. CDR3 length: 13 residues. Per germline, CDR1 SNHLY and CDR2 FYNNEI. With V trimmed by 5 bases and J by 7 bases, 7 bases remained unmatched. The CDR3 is CASSWGQLVEAFF. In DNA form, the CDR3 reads TGTGCCAGCAGTTGGGGACAGCTGGTTGAAGCTTTCTTT.

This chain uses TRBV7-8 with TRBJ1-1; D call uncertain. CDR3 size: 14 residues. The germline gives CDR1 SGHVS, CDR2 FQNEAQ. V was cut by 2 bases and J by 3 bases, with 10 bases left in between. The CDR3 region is CASSLRVRDTEAFF. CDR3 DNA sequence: TGTGCCAGCAGCTTACGGGTTCGGGACACTGAAGCTTTCTTT.

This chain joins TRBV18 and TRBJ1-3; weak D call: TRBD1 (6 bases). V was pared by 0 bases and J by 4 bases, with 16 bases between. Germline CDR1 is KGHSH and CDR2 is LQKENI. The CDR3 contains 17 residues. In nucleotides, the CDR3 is TGTGCCAGCTCACCACCGACAACCAGCCAGGGGGGAAACACCATATATTTT. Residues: CASSPPTTSQGGNTIYF.

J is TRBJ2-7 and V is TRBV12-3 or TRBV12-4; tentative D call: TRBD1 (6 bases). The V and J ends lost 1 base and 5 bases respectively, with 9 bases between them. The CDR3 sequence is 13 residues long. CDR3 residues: CASSLGRGNEQYF. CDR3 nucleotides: TGTGCCAGCAGTTTAGGCAGGGGTAACGAGCAGTACTTC.

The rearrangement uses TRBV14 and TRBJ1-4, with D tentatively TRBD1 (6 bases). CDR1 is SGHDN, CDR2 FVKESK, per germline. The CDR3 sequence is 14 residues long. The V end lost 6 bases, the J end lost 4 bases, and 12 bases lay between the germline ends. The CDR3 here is CASSRTVLNEKLFF. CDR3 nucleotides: TGTGCCAGCAGTCGGACAGTCCTTAATGAAAAACTGTTTTTT.

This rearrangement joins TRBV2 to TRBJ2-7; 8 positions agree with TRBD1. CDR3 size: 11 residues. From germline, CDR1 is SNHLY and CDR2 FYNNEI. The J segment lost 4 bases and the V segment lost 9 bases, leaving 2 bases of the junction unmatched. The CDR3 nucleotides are TGTGCCAGAAGGACAGGGTACGAGCAGTACTTC. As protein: CARRTGYEQYF.

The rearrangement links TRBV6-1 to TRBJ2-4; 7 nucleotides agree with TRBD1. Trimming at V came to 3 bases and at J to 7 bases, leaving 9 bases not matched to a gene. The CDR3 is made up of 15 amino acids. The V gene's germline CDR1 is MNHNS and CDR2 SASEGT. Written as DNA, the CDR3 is TGTGCCAGCAGTGACCAGACAGGGCAGGCGAACATTCAGTACTTC. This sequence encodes CASSDQTGQANIQYF.